The rows below give T cell receptor beta chains drawn from one sample of a study of CD8 T cells in ankylosing spondylitis. TCRdb reprocessed the 5' RACE reads with MiXCR, giving one entry per CDR3 protein. The sample shows a few hundred thousand distinct CDR3 sequences, around a tenth of them seen only once. Material for sequencing was blood, either unsorted or a sorted T cell fraction (not recorded which). The receptors were gathered from a male donor with ankylosing spondylitis or in good health (not recorded which). Each CDR3 is given with its conserved first and last residue. Fields, in order: clone size, V gene, J gene, D gene, CDR3 DNA, CDR3 protein. A D gene is named only where the DNA matches it firmly. Size is stated for part of the rows, as once, few or many counts, or as a class when the clone is expanded.

>.|TRBV29-1|TRBJ2-1|TRBD1
TGCAGCGTTTCCGGGACAGGGTCCTACAATGAGCAGTTCTTC
CSVSGTGSYNEQFF
>many|TRBV5-1|TRBJ1-4|.
TGCGCCAGCAGCTTGGCCGGGTCATCAAAACTGTTTTTT
CASSLAGSSKLFF
>.|TRBV2|TRBJ2-1|.
TGTGCCAGCAGGGACGTTCTAGGCGCGGGGATCCAGTTCTTC
CASRDVLGAGIQFF
>many|TRBV5-1|TRBJ2-1|.
TGCGCCAGCAGCTTGAGGGGTCGGCGGGACTCGTACAATGAGCAGTTCTTC
CASSLRGRRDSYNEQFF
>once|TRBV7-9|TRBJ2-1|TRBD2
TGTGCCAGCAGCTCGACTAGCGGGGGGGCTAATGAGCAGTTCTTC
CASSSTSGGANEQFF
>many|TRBV5-3|TRBJ2-6|TRBD1
TGTGCCAGAAGTTTCGCCGGGACAGGGGTTCGGGGGGCCAACGTCCTGACTTTC
CARSFAGTGVRGANVLTF
>few|TRBV7-9|TRBJ2-7|TRBD2
TGTGCCAGCAGCTTAGCGCGGGGAGGGAGCTCCTACGAGCAGTACTTC
CASSLARGGSSYEQYF
>many|TRBV11-2|TRBJ2-7|.
TGTGCCAGCAGCTTAGGGGCCCCTCTCGAGCAGTACTTC
CASSLGAPLEQYF
>.|TRBV12-3/TRBV12-4|TRBJ2-4|TRBD2
TGTGCCAGCATGCCCGGGACTAGCGGAGTAAACATTCAGTACTTC
CASMPGTSGVNIQYF
>many|TRBV5-1|TRBJ1-1|.
TGCGCCAGCAGCACACCCCGGCAGGAAGGATTATCCACTGAAGCTTTCTTT
CASSTPRQEGLSTEAFF
>many|TRBV7-2|TRBJ2-3|TRBD1
TGTGCCAGCAGTACGACAGGGAGCACAGATACGCAGTATTTT
CASSTTGSTDTQYF
>.|TRBV7-3|TRBJ1-2|.
TGTGCCAGCAGCCCCTCCACGAACTATGGCTACACCTTC
CASSPSTNYGYTF
>many|TRBV10-3|TRBJ2-5|TRBD2
TGTGCCATCAACGGCGGGGGGGCCGGGGAGACCCAGTACTTC
CAINGGGAGETQYF
>.|TRBV7-3|TRBJ2-3|.
TGTGCCAGCAGCTCAGTTGGGGAGTCTTTGCAAGATACGCAGTATTTT
CASSSVGESLQDTQYF
>many|TRBV5-1|TRBJ2-7|TRBD1
TGCGCCAGCAGCATCGGACAGGGGTTCCGCTCCTACGAGCAGTACTTC
CASSIGQGFRSYEQYF
>few|TRBV7-9|TRBJ1-2|TRBD1
TGTGCCAGCAGCTTAGGGCAGGGGGCCCGAAGAGGCTACACCTTC
CASSLGQGARRGYTF
>many|TRBV5-1|TRBJ1-1|.
TGCGCCAGCAGCTTGGGACATACGGGATTAGGGACTGAAGCTTTCTTT
CASSLGHTGLGTEAFF
>few|TRBV18|TRBJ1-1|.
TGTGCCAGCTCACCACTGCAGGTTCCGAACACTGAAGCTTTCTTT
CASSPLQVPNTEAFF
>.|TRBV19|TRBJ1-2|.
TGTGCCAGTAGTATCGGGGGGCCCTATGGCTACACCTTC
CASSIGGPYGYTF
>.|TRBV2|TRBJ2-7|TRBD2
TGTGCCAGCATGATGGGGGGGGTCTCCTACGAGCAGTACTTC
CASMMGGVSYEQYF
>.|TRBV7-9|TRBJ2-7|.
TGTGCCAGCAGACCCCCTCGATGGGGTCACGAGCAGTACTTC
CASRPPRWGHEQYF
>many|TRBV12-3/TRBV12-4|TRBJ1-5|.
TGTGCCAGCAGCTCTACTACAGCGGGGCGCAATCAGCCCCAGCATTTT
CASSSTTAGRNQPQHF
>.|TRBV7-8|TRBJ1-5|.
TGTACCAGCAGCCCGGACATGCGGGATCAGCCCCAGCATTTT
CTSSPDMRDQPQHF
>few|TRBV12-2|TRBJ1-6|.
TGTGCAAGTCGCCACCATGGGACAGGAGGGAAAAATAATTCACCCCTCCACTTT
CASRHHGTGGKNNSPLHF
>many|TRBV5-1|TRBJ2-1|.
TGCGCCAGCAGCCAGGTAGGGGGCTACAATGAGCAGTTCTTC
CASSQVGGYNEQFF
>few|TRBV11-2|TRBJ2-7|TRBD2
TGTGCCAGCAGCTCGGGACTAGCGTACTCCTACGAGCAGTACTTC
CASSSGLAYSYEQYF
>many|TRBV20-1|TRBJ2-1|.
TGCAGTGCTGCCCCCGCGACTAGCTCCTACAATGAGCAGTTCTTC
CSAAPATSSYNEQFF
>.|TRBV19|TRBJ2-2|.
TGTGCCAGTTCTGGGGGGAGAAACACCGGGGAGCTGTTTTTT
CASSGGRNTGELFF
>many|TRBV3-1|TRBJ2-1|.
TGTGCCAGCAGCCAAGGGCAGGGGCCCTACAATGAGCAGTTCTTC
CASSQGQGPYNEQFF
>once|TRBV11-3|TRBJ2-1|.
TGTGCCAGCAGCTTACCCAACAGGGCAGAGGAGCAGTTCTTC
CASSLPNRAEEQFF
>many|TRBV12-3/TRBV12-4|TRBJ2-3|.
TGTGCCAGCAGTTTAGTGGCCCGCACAGATACGCAGTATTTT
CASSLVARTDTQYF
>many|TRBV28|TRBJ1-4|TRBD1
TGTGCCAGCAGCGACAGGGGGCGGAATGAAAAACTGTTTTTT
CASSDRGRNEKLFF
>many|TRBV6-1|TRBJ2-3|TRBD2
TGTGCCAGCCTAGCGGGGGCGACAGATACGCAGTATTTT
CASLAGATDTQYF
>many|TRBV7-9|TRBJ2-3|TRBD2
TGTGCCAGCAGCTTTCGGGAGGTCACAGATACGCAGTATTTT
CASSFREVTDTQYF
>.|TRBV28|TRBJ2-1|TRBD2
TGTGCCAGCAGTTTAGGACTAGCGGGAGTCCCCTACAATGAGCAGTTCTTC
CASSLGLAGVPYNEQFF
>many|TRBV29-1|TRBJ2-7|.
TGCAGCGTTGAGGACCCTAAGGGGCAGTACTTC
CSVEDPKGQYF
>many|TRBV6-1|TRBJ1-4|.
TGTGCCAGCTCGAAGGGGACCTCTTTTAATGAAAAACTTTTTTTT
CASSKGTSFNEKLFF
>few|TRBV7-3|TRBJ2-2|.
TGTGCCAGCAGCTTAAGGGGAACGGGCGGGGAGCTGTTTTTT
CASSLRGTGGELFF
>many|TRBV6-1|TRBJ2-7|.
TGTGCCAGCAGGCTCCACGGGGGTATCAACGAGCAGTACTTC
CASRLHGGINEQYF
>many|TRBV6-5|TRBJ2-5|TRBD2
TGTGCCAGCAGTTCAAGATCTAGCGGGAGAGGCAGGCAAGAGACCCAGTACTTC
CASSSRSSGRGRQETQYF
>few|TRBV2|TRBJ2-7|.
TGTGCCAGCAGCCGCGAGGCCTACGAGCAGTACTTC
CASSREAYEQYF
>many|TRBV5-1|TRBJ1-1|TRBD1
TGCGCCAGTACGACGGGACAGGAGCTCACTGAAGCTTTCTTT
CASTTGQELTEAFF
>many|TRBV28|TRBJ2-3|.
TGTGCCAGCAGCCTTTTTGGGAGGGGGACAGATACGCAGTATTTT
CASSLFGRGTDTQYF
>many|TRBV5-1|TRBJ2-1|.
TGCGCCAGCAGGTCCCGTGGCTACAATGAGCAGTTCTTC
CASRSRGYNEQFF
>many|TRBV5-1|TRBJ2-3|.
TGCGCCAGCAGCTTTCAGGGGTACACAGATACGCAGTATTTT
CASSFQGYTDTQYF
>many|TRBV3-1|TRBJ1-1|.
TGTGCCAGCAGCCAAGTCCCCACGACTGAAGCTTTCTTT
CASSQVPTTEAFF
>.|TRBV10-3|TRBJ2-3|TRBD2
TGTGCCATCAGGGAGATGACTAGCGGGACCACAGATACGCAGTATTTT
CAIREMTSGTTDTQYF
>many|TRBV20-1|TRBJ2-2|TRBD2
TGCAGTGCTAGGGCTAGCGGACACACCGGGGAGCTGTTTTTT
CSARASGHTGELFF
>many|TRBV12-3/TRBV12-4|TRBJ1-2|.
TGTGCCAGCAGTTTATGGCAGGGAGATGGCTACACCTTC
CASSLWQGDGYTF
>many|TRBV7-6|TRBJ1-1|.
TGTGCCAGCAGCCCCCTACCGAACACTGAAGCTTTCTTT
CASSPLPNTEAFF
>many|TRBV6-5|TRBJ2-7|.
TGTGCCAGCAGTTACGACGTCAGGCGCTACTTC
CASSYDVRRYF
>many|TRBV27|TRBJ2-7|.
TGTGCCAGCGGGGGGACAAGCTCCTACGAGCAGTACTTC
CASGGTSSYEQYF
>.|TRBV11-2|TRBJ2-7|TRBD2
TGTGCCAGCAGCTTAGTGAACCGGAGGCCTAGCGGCACTACCTACGAGCAGTACTTC
CASSLVNRRPSGTTYEQYF
>few|TRBV20-1|TRBJ2-3|.
TGCAGTGCCGTGCGGGCTAGCTGGGTAGATACGCAGTATTTT
CSAVRASWVDTQYF